This entry concerns a single T cell receptor beta chain. This clonotype was detected only a few times. No cognate antigen has been identified for it. Base qualities are not recorded, but no much larger clone differs from it by a single base. These reads were obtained on an Illumina HiSeq 2500. TCR beta libraries were prepared by quantitative 5'-RACE with molecular barcodes. Processing in the source paper ran as follows. Disease-linked TCR variants were identified with a new computational method built on a probabilistic model of VDJ rearrangement. In TCRdb, the public reads were trimmed at Q25 with fastp and aligned with MiXCR, with productive beta chains retained. Rows matching on CDR3 protein sequence are summarized as one entry with the most common DNA and genes. TCRdb's processing, not the authors', yielded these V and J calls. Within this sample are more than 650,000 distinct CDR3 sequences, with approximately 10% of them counted one time only. The ten largest clones add up to about 0.49% of the sample.

The record originates from a study of CD8 T cells in ankylosing spondylitis (TCRdb year 2017). Regarding the study in general: The study profiled T cell receptor beta repertoires in healthy donors and ankylosing spondylitis patients to find disease-linked TCR variants. The full study cohort comprised 25 ankylosing spondylitis patients and about 110 healthy donors. Peripheral blood was sampled, and synovial fluid was additionally collected from ankylosing spondylitis patients. The research as a whole found: A CD8+ phenotype was shown by the disease-linked clones, which were found at relatively low frequencies in peripheral blood. The disease-linked clones were reported as significantly enriched in matched synovial fluid samples from ankylosing spondylitis patients. Some TCR beta motif variants had previously been reported in synovial fluid and blood of reactive arthritis patients, which suggested common disease-initiation mechanisms. A TCR beta motif made up of several highly homologous amino acid variants appeared to be characteristic of blood from ankylosing spondylitis patients.

The CDR3, from cysteine to phenylalanine, totals 13 residues. Only the CDR3 portion is preserved as DNA: 39 bases, with reading frame beginning at the first base. According to the germline V gene (reference sequence), CDR1 reads GTSNPN and CDR2 reads SVGIG. Germline trimming: 0 bases from V, 11 bases from J; junction bases outside gene matches: 8. The sequence links TRBV30 to TRBJ1-1, with TRBD1 matching 8 junction bases. The source material was blood, either unsorted or a sorted T cell fraction (not recorded which). The TCR comes from a male donor with ankylosing spondylitis. The nucleotide sequence reads TGTGCCTGGAGTGTACTGACAGGGGTAATGGCTTTCTTT. This gives the protein CAWSVLTGVMAFF.